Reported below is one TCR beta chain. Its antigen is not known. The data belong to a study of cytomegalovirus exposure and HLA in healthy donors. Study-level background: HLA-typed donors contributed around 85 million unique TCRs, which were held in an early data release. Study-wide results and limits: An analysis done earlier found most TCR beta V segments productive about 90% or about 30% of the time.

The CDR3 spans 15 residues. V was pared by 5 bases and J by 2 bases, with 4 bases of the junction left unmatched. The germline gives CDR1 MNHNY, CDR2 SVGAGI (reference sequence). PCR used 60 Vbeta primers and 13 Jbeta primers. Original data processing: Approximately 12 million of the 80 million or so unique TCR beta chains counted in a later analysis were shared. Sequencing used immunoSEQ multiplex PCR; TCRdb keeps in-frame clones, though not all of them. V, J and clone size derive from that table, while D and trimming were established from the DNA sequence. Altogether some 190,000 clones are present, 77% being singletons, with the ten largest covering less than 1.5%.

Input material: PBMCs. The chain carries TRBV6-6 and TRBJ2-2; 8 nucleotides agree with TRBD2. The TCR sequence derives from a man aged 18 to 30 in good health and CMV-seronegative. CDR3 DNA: TGTGCCAGCAGTCAAGGACTAGCAAACACCGGGGAGCTGTTTTTT. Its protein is CASSQGLANTGELFF.